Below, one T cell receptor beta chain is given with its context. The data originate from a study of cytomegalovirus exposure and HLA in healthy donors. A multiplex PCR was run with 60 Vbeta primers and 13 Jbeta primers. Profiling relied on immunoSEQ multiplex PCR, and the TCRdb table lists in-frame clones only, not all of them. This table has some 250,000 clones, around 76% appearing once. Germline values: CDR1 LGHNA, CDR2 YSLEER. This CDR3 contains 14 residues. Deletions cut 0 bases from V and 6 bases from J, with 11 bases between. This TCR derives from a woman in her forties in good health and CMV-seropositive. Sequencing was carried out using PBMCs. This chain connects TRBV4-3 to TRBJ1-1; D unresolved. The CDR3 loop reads CASSQDATRAEAFF. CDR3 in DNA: TGCGCCAGCAGCCAAGATGCCACACGGGCTGAAGCTTTCTTT.